This TCR beta chain is from a study of T cell responses to AZD1222 COVID-19 vaccine. The study's findings and limits: Reportedly, nearly half of unique spike TCRs recognized epitopes outside B.1.351/B.1.1.7 mutations. There were mostly white British donors and more females than males, and clonal diversity was possibly underestimated. Recipients of AZD1222 seropositive at baseline numbered only 6 or 7. Repertoires were sampled only after the peak T cell response.

The V segment lost 0 bases and the J segment 6 bases; nucleotides outside the gene matches: 10. The CDR3 loop spans 16 amino acids. Germline V gene lookup returns CDR1 MNHEY and CDR2 SVGAGI. With respect to this clone: Its target is not known.

Measured with immunoSEQ multiplex PCR; TCRdb has only the in-frame clones, and not every one. This table has roughly 200,000 clones, about 86% appearing once. The clonotype comes from an adult in good health. The chain couples TRBV6-5 to TRBJ1-1; TRBD1 matches 7 bases. The input for sequencing was peripheral blood, taken on day 0 of AZD1222 vaccination. The CDR3 protein is CASSYSRSRGLAEAFF. The CDR3 bases are TGTGCCAGCAGTTACTCGAGATCCAGGGGGTTGGCTGAAGCTTTCTTT.